This record looks at one TCR beta chain sequence and its context. No antigen is known for it. The source of the sample is a study of beta chain features in type 1 diabetes. General study results and limits: TCRB CDR3s were moderately but significantly shorter in Type 1 diabetes patients in all four CD4+ subsets.

Over 95% purity was reached by all sorted populations. CDR3 size: 13 residues. V lost 5 bases and J 8 bases, leaving 15 bases between the germline ends. Germline values: CDR1 SEHNR, CDR2 FQNEAQ (reference sequence). The entirety of the isolated RNA underwent reverse transcription, so expressed TCRB transcripts were sequenced. Generated by immunoSEQ multiplex PCR, the TCRdb table keeps only in-frame clones and is missing some. The table includes approximately 600,000 clones, over 10% detected once. This clonotype originated in a young man with type 1 diabetes. This chain connects TRBV7-9 to TRBJ1-2; tentative D call: TRBD1 (5 bases). The sequencing sample was made of naive CD4+ T cells from blood. The CDR3: CASSPGVAGGYTF. CDR3 DNA: TGTGCCAGCAGCCCGGGGGTGGCCGGGGGCTACACCTTC.